This T cell receptor beta chain comes out of a study of response to subunit inactivated influenza vaccine (dated by TCRdb to the late 2010s). In terms of the full investigation: Deep quantitative T cell receptor repertoire profiling was used in the study to track responses to a trivalent subunit inactivated influenza vaccine. Results and caveats for the whole study, not just this receptor: The authors proposed that each seasonal influenza vaccination may bring in only a limited number of new T cells.

This clonotype was observed a handful of times. Its antigen is unknown. The sample holds no much larger clone one base away, and base qualities are not on file. V has 5 bases trimmed and J has 5 bases trimmed; junction bases matching no gene number 12. Based on the germline V gene, the CDR1 and CDR2 sequences are SGHRS and YFSETQ. Including cysteine and phenylalanine, the CDR3 has 15 amino acids. The kept DNA is CDR3 alone, 45 bases in frame from the first base. Libraries were prepared through RT-PCR. The run used an Illumina HiSeq 2500. TCRdb trimmed the raw reads at Q25, called clones with MiXCR and kept productive beta chains. Duplicate CDR3 protein sequences are folded into a single record with the most common DNA and genes. The sample has over 800,000 distinct CDR3 sequences on record, roughly 20% of them singletons. The ten top clones hold 10% to 13% of the sample.

This TCR came from a man aged 45-65 years who received an inactivated influenza vaccine. Donor details come from another sample of the same person, matched by shared clones. The chain couples TRBV5-1 to TRBJ2-5; 7 central bases correspond to TRBD1. The source material was PBMCs from blood, sampled 5 days after vaccination. The bases are TGCGCCAGCAGGCCAAACACAGGGGTGCAGGAGACCCAGTACTTC. The translation is CASRPNTGVQETQYF.